This T cell receptor (beta chain) was captured in a study of shared clonotypes between healthy human individuals. CDR1 is MDHEN, CDR2 SYDVKM, per germline. The CDR3 runs to 10 residues. The V end was cut by 7 bases, the J end by 8 bases, with 6 bases between. The authors split each subset's genomic DNA evenly across several immunoSEQ plates. TCRdb's copy holds only in-frame clones and misses some; the assay was immunoSEQ multiplex PCR. The sample holds 180,000 or so clones, 85% to 95% seen once. The sequence was obtained from a woman aged 25 to 39 in good health. The chain carries TRBV28 and TRBJ1-3; no clear D. Sequencing was carried out using naive CD4+ T cells sorted from blood. Subset here: CD45RA+ positively selected. Here the CDR3 DNA reads TGTGCCAGCAAGGGAGACACCATATATTTT. Translating it yields CASKGDTIYF.